This entry features one T cell receptor beta chain sequence. Its antigen is still unknown. This sample is drawn from a study of T cell responses to AZD1222 COVID-19 vaccine. About the research overall: Second doses at about 4 or about 12 weeks were pooled.

CDR1 MNHEY and CDR2 SMNVEV come from the germline V gene (reference sequence). Trimming left V 2 bases short and J 1 base short, with 6 bases between. The CDR3 covers 14 residues. Study-level points and caveats: Targets within unmutated variant regions were reportedly found for nearly half of spike-specific TCRs.

Generated by immunoSEQ multiplex PCR, the TCRdb table keeps only in-frame clones and is missing some. The table has approximately 150,000 clones, about 93% seen once. Sequencing was performed on peripheral blood, taken on day 0 of AZD1222 vaccination. This chain uses TRBV27 with TRBJ2-4, with D hard to call. This TCR was sampled from an adult in good health. CDR3 in amino acids: CASSLLGAKNIQYF. For the CDR3, the DNA is TGTGCCAGCAGTTTACTAGGGGCCAAAAACATTCAGTACTTC.